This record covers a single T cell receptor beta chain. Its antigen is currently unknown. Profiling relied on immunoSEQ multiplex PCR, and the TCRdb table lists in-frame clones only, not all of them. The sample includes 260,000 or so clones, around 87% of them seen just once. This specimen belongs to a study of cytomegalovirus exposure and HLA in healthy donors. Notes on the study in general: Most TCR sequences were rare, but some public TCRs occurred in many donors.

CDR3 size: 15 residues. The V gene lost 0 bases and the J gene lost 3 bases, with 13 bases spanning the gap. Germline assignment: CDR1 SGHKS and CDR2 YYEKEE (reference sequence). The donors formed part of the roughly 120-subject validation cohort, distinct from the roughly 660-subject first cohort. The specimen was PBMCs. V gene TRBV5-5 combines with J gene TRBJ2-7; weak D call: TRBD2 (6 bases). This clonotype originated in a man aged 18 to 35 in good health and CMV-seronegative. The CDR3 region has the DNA TGTGCCAGCAGCTTGGCCGCGGGGTTCTACTACGAGCAGTACTTC. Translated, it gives CASSLAAGFYYEQYF.